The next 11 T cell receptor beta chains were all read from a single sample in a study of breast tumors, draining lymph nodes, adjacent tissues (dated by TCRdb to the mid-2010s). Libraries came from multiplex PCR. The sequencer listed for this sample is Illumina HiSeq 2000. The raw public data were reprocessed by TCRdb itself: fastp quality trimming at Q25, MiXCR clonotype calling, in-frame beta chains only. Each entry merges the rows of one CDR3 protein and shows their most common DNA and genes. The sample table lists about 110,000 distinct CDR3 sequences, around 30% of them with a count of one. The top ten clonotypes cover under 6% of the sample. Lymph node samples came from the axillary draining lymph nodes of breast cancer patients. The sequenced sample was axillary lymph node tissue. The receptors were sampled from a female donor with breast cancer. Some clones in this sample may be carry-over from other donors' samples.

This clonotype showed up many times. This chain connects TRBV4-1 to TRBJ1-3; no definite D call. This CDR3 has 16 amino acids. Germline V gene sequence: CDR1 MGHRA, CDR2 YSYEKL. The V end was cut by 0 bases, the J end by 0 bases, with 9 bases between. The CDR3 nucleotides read TGCGCCAGCAGCCAAGAAGGACGGAGCTCTGGAAACACCATATATTTT. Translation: CASSQEGRSSGNTIYF.

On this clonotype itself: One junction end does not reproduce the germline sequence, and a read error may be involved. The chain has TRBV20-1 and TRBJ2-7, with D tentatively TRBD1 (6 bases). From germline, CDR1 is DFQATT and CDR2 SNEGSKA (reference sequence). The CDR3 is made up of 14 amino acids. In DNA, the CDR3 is TGCGGTGCCAGCCCTGGACAGCTACCCTACGAGCAGTACTTC. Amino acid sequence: CGASPGQLPYEQYF.

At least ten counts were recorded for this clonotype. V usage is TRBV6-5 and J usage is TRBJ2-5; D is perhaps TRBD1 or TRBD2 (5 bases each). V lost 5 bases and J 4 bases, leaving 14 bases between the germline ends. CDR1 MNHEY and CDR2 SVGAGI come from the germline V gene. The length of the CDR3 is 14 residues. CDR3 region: CASSVWERGETQYF. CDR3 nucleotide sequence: TGTGCCAGCAGTGTCTGGGAGAGGGGAGAGACCCAGTACTTC.

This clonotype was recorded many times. CDR3 bases: TGTGCCAGCAGGCAGGGACCTTATCGCACAGATACGCAGTATTTT. As protein: CASRQGPYRTDTQYF. The chain uses TRBV27 and TRBJ2-3; D may match TRBD1 or TRBD2 (5 bases each). Germline V gene sequence: CDR1 MNHEY, CDR2 SMNVEV (reference sequence). V lost 6 bases and J 1 base, leaving 14 bases between the germline ends. The CDR3 contains 15 residues.

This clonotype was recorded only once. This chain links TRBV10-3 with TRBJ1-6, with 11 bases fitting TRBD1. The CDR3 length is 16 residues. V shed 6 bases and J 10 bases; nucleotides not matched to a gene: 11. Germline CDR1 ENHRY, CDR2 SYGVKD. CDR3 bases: TGTGCCATCAGCGCGGGACAGGGGGGAAGGGACTCACCCCTCCACTTT. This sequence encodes CAISAGQGGRDSPLHF.

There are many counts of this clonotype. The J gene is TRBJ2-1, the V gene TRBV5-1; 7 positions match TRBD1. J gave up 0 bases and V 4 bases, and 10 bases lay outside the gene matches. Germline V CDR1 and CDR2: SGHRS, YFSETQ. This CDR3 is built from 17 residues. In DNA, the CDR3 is TGCGCCAGCAGCCCCCTGACAGGGTCCCGCTCCTACAATGAGCAGTTCTTC. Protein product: CASSPLTGSRSYNEQFF. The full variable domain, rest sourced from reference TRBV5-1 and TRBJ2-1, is KAGVTQTPRYLIKTRGQQVTLSCSPISGHRSVSWYQQTPGQGLQFLFEYFSETQRNKGNFPGRFSGRQFSNSRSEMNVSTLELGDSALYLCASSPLTGSRSYNEQFFGPGTRLTVL.

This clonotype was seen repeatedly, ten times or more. The CDR3 spells CASSPLPGTTYRSPLHF. The CDR3 region has the DNA TGTGCCAGTAGTCCCCTCCCGGGGACAACCTATAGGTCACCCCTCCACTTT. The rearrangement joins TRBV19 to TRBJ1-6; perhaps TRBD1 as D (6 bases). Per the germline V gene, CDR1 is LNHDA and CDR2 is SQIVND (reference sequence). The CDR3 contains 17 residues. Trimming took 5 bases from V and 10 from J, leaving 24 bases between them.

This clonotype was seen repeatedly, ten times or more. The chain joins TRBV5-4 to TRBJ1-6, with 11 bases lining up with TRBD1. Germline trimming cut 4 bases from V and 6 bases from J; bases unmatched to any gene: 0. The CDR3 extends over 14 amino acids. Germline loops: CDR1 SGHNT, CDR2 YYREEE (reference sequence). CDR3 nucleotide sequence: TGTGCCAGCAGCGGGACAGGGGGTAATTCACCCCTCCACTTT. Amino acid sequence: CASSGTGGNSPLHF. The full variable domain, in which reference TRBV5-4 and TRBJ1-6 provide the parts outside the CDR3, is ETGVTQSPTHLIKTRGQQVTLRCSSQSGHNTVSWYQQALGQGPQFIFQYYREEENGRGNFPPRFSGLQFPNYSSELNVNALELDDSALYLCASSGTGGNSPLHFGNGTRLTVT.

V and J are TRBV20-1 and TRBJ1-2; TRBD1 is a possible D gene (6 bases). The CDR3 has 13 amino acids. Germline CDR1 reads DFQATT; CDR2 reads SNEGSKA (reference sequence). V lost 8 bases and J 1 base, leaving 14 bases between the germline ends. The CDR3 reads CSNADSYNYGYTF. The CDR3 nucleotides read TGCAGTAACGCGGACAGCTATAACTATGGCTACACCTTC.

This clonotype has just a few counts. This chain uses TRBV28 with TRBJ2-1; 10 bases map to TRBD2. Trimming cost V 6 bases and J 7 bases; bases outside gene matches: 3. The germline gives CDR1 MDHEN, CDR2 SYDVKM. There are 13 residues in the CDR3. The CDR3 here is CASSQTSGNEQFF. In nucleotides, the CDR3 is TGTGCCAGCAGCCAGACTAGCGGGAATGAGCAGTTCTTC. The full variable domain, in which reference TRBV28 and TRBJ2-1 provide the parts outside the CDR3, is DVKVTQSSRYLVKRTGEKVFLECVQDMDHENMFWYRQDPGLGLRLIYFSYDVKMKEKGDIPEGYSVSREKKERFSLILESASTNQTSMYLCASSQTSGNEQFFGPGTRLTVL.

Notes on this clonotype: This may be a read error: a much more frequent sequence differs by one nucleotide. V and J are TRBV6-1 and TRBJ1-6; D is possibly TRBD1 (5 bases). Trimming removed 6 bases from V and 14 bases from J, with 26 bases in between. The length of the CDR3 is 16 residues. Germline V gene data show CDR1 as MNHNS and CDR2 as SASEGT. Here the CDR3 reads CASSPKQDILRLALHF. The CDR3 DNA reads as TGTGCCAGCAGCCCTAAACAGGATATACTCCGTTTGGCCCTCCACTTT.